The 26 T cell receptor beta chains below were found in one sample sequenced in a study of a mutant IDH1 vaccine in newly diagnosed glioma (dated by TCRdb to the early 2020s). Library preparation employed the immunoSEQ multiplex PCR assay. TCRdb limited this immuneACCESS table to in-frame rearrangements with V and J called. A share of clones is missing; checked studies link under half to unresolved V genes, and the rest is unexplained. Counted in this sample were 25,000 to 40,000 clones; approximately 80% of them appeared once. The top ten clones comprise 15% of the sample. Antigens of these TCRs are unknown. The sample's time point label, in plain terms: week 35, safety follow-up. A 20-mer mutant IDH1 peptide at 300 micrograms in Montanide made up each vaccine dose, which was injected subcutaneously together with topical imiquimod. Here the sequenced sample was PBMCs, taken from a glioma patient whose treatment included an IDH1 peptide vaccine. These receptors were taken from a man aged 25-40 years with glioma.

The V call is TRBV5-6, the J call TRBJ2-5; D may be TRBD2 (5 bases). This CDR3 contains 14 residues. Trimming shortened V by 0 bases and J by 4 bases, and 10 bases separated the two germline ends. Germline lookup yields CDR1 SGHDT and CDR2 YYEEEE. The CDR3 loop reads CASSLDGVGETQYF. The CDR3, as DNA: TGTGCCAGCAGCTTGGACGGGGTTGGAGAGACCCAGTACTTC.

The chain has TRBV30 and TRBJ2-5; D unresolved. V was shortened by 1 base and J by 1 base, with 1 base between the two germline ends. From germline, CDR1 is GTSNPN and CDR2 SVGIG (reference sequence). This CDR3 comprises 11 residues. CDR3 sequence reads: CAWSGQETQYF. CDR3 bases: TGTGCCTGGAGTGGCCAAGAGACCCAGTACTTC.

This clone was seen only once. In DNA, the CDR3 is TGCGCCAGCAGCTTGGGAACTAGCGGGAGGGCGGACGAGCAGTACTTC. This gives the protein CASSLGTSGRADEQYF. The rearrangement uses TRBV5-1 and TRBJ2-7, with 13 bases identical to TRBD2. Germline V CDR1 and CDR2: SGHRS, YFSETQ. This CDR3 has 16 residues. The V and J ends lost 0 bases and 5 bases, in that order; junction bases with no gene match: 5.

The chain is built from TRBV11-2 and TRBJ2-7; no firm D call. V was pared by 5 bases and J by 1 base, with 15 bases between. CDR1 is SGHAT and CDR2 is FQNNGV in the germline V gene. This CDR3 spans 15 amino acids. The CDR3: CASSLSSFLSYEQYF. Written as DNA, the CDR3 is TGTGCCAGCAGCCTCAGTAGCTTTCTTTCCTACGAGCAGTACTTC.

The chain employs TRBV4-2 and TRBJ2-7; possibly TRBD2 for D (5 bases). This CDR3 contains 15 residues. Between the trimmed V and J ends, which lost 0 bases and 2 bases, there was a span of 11 bases. The V gene's germline CDR1 is LGHNA and CDR2 YNFKEQ. The CDR3 spells CASSQDWTGTYEQYF. As DNA, the CDR3 is TGTGCCAGCAGCCAAGATTGGACGGGGACCTACGAGCAGTACTTC.

This chain connects TRBV5-1 to TRBJ1-2; the D gene is possibly TRBD1 (5 bases). CDR3 length equals 14 residues. Germline V gene sequence: CDR1 SGHRS, CDR2 YFSETQ. V was trimmed by 2 bases and J by 0 bases, leaving 8 bases between them. The CDR3 DNA is TGCGCCAGCAGCTTTGAGGGACCTAACTATGGCTACACCTTC. Residues: CASSFEGPNYGYTF.

This clone was recorded once. The chain combines TRBV15 with TRBJ2-1, with D perhaps TRBD2 (5 bases). Trimming removed 1 base from V and 10 bases from J, with 11 bases in between. CDR3 size: 13 residues. Germline V gives CDR1 LNHNV, CDR2 YYDKDF (reference sequence). CDR3 DNA: TGTGCCACCAGCAGAGTGGCGTCGGGGGAGCAGTTCTTC. Translation: CATSRVASGEQFF.

V and J are TRBV19 and TRBJ2-7; TRBD1 agrees at 9 bases. The CDR3 runs to 15 residues. J lost 6 bases, V lost 5 bases, and 11 bases had no gene match. Germline values: CDR1 LNHDA, CDR2 SQIVND (reference sequence). The CDR3 region has the DNA TGTGCCAGTAGTCTATCCGGGACAGGGAGGGGCGAGCAGTACTTC. Protein sequence: CASSLSGTGRGEQYF.

The rearrangement links TRBV6-5 to TRBJ1-1; no definite D call. The V end was cut by 2 bases, the J end by 5 bases, with 9 bases between. This CDR3 has 13 residues. Germline lookup yields CDR1 MNHEY and CDR2 SVGAGI. CDR3 region: CASSYPDGTEAFF. DNA of the CDR3: TGTGCCAGCAGTTACCCGGACGGAACTGAAGCTTTCTTT.

The chain combines TRBV6-1 with TRBJ2-7; 12 bases map to TRBD1. Germline values: CDR1 MNHNS, CDR2 SASEGT. J gave up 7 bases and V 6 bases, and 7 bases lay outside the gene matches. The CDR3 extends over 14 amino acids. CDR3 residues: CASRRGQGADEQYF. CDR3 DNA: TGTGCCAGCAGAAGGGGACAGGGGGCAGATGAGCAGTACTTC.

V gene TRBV5-1 combines with J gene TRBJ2-7; D call uncertain. CDR1 is SGHRS and CDR2 is YFSETQ in the germline V gene. The CDR3 is 13 residues long. Trimming took 2 bases from V and 0 from J, leaving 6 bases between them. The CDR3 protein is CASSLRFSYEQYF. The CDR3 DNA reads TGCGCCAGCAGCTTACGATTCTCCTACGAGCAGTACTTC.

V is TRBV5-1 and J is TRBJ2-1; D not certain. V was trimmed by 2 bases and J by 7 bases, leaving 22 bases between them. Germline values: CDR1 SGHRS, CDR2 YFSETQ. This CDR3 has 17 residues. Written as DNA, the CDR3 is TGCGCCAGCAGCTTTACCGTTTACGCCCCGGCAGGTAATGAGCAGTTCTTC. Encoded protein: CASSFTVYAPAGNEQFF.

This clone was detected only a few times. This chain connects TRBV30 to TRBJ1-1; D is perhaps TRBD1 (6 bases). The V end was cut by 0 bases, the J end by 0 bases, with 14 bases between. This CDR3 has 16 amino acids. Germline lookup yields CDR1 GTSNPN and CDR2 SVGIG (reference sequence). This CDR3 is CAWSVWGAGMNTEAFF. The CDR3, as DNA: TGTGCCTGGAGTGTTTGGGGGGCAGGGATGAACACTGAAGCTTTCTTT.

CDR3 nucleotide sequence: TGTGCCAGCAGTACGGACGGTAATGAAAAACTGTTTTTT. Its translation: CASSTDGNEKLFF. The J gene is TRBJ1-4, the V gene TRBV2, with no clear D. This CDR3 contains 13 residues. Germline V CDR1 and CDR2: SNHLY, FYNNEI. Trimming shortened V by 5 bases and J by 4 bases, and 8 bases separated the two germline ends.

This clone has only one observation. The chain combines TRBV10-2 with TRBJ2-1, with 8 bases identical to TRBD2. The length of the CDR3 is 16 residues. The V gene end was trimmed by 0 bases and the J gene end by 6 bases; junction bases not matched to a gene: 7. In germline, CDR1 is WSHSY, CDR2 SAAADI. For the CDR3, the DNA is TGCGCCAGCAGTGAGTCCGGGGTACTAGCGGTCAATGAGCAGTTCTTC. This codes for CASSESGVLAVNEQFF.

V usage is TRBV19 and J usage is TRBJ2-1; the match to TRBD2 covers 9 bases. CDR3 size: 14 residues. With V trimmed by 4 bases and J by 4 bases, 2 bases remained unmatched. CDR1 is LNHDA and CDR2 is SQIVND in the germline V gene (reference sequence). CDR3 sequence reads: CASSNLAGYNEQFF. DNA of the CDR3: TGTGCCAGTAGTAACCTAGCGGGGTACAATGAGCAGTTCTTC. The full variable domain, in which reference TRBV19 and TRBJ2-1 provide the parts outside the CDR3, is DGGITQSPKYLFRKEGQNVTLSCEQNLNHDAMYWYRQDPGQGLRLIYYSQIVNDFQKGDIAEGYSVSREKKESFPLTVTSAQKNPTAFYLCASSNLAGYNEQFFGPGTRLTVL.

The chain couples TRBV18 to TRBJ1-1; the D is unclear. Trimming cost V 6 bases and J 6 bases, with 17 bases left between them. The CDR3 extends over 14 amino acids. Germline V gene sequence: CDR1 KGHSH, CDR2 LQKENI. The CDR3 sequence is CASSNTPGRAEAFF. As DNA, the CDR3 is TGTGCCAGCTCGAACACCCCCGGGAGGGCTGAAGCTTTCTTT. Full variable domain (rest looked up from reference TRBV18 and TRBJ1-1): NAGVMQNPRHLVRRRGQEARLRCSPMKGHSHVYWYRQLPEEGLKFMVYLQKENIIDESGMPKERFSAEFPKEGPSILRIQQVVRGDSAAYFCASSNTPGRAEAFFGQGTRLTVV.

The rearrangement links TRBV10-1 to TRBJ1-4, with 9 bases identical to TRBD1. Germline V gene sequence: CDR1 WNHNN, CDR2 SYGVQD (reference sequence). The CDR3 contains 13 residues. V was pared by 0 bases and J by 12 bases, with 2 bases of the junction left unmatched. The CDR3 bases are TGCGCCAGCAGTGAGTCCGGGACAGGGCAACTGTTTTTT. This codes for CASSESGTGQLFF.

J is TRBJ1-1 and V is TRBV14, with 7 nucleotides matching TRBD1. This CDR3 has 16 amino acids. Germline V gene sequence: CDR1 SGHDN, CDR2 FVKESK. V shed 1 base, J shed 6 bases, and the junction held 11 bases outside the gene matches. In nucleotides, the CDR3 is TGTGCCAGCAGCCAAGTACACAGGGGCAGGGGCGCTGAAGCTTTCTTT. Translated, it gives CASSQVHRGRGAEAFF.

The chain uses TRBV7-2 and TRBJ2-3; D uncertain. CDR3 length: 12 amino acids. Germline V CDR1 and CDR2: SGHTA, FQGNSA. Trimming removed 5 bases at V and 0 bases at J, with 3 bases between. The CDR3 DNA follows: TGTGCCAGCAGCCGAAGCACAGATACGCAGTATTTT. It encodes CASSRSTDTQYF.

The J gene is TRBJ1-2, the V gene TRBV5-1, with TRBD1 matching 7 bases. In germline, CDR1 is SGHRS, CDR2 YFSETQ. V shed 2 bases and J 4 bases; nucleotides not matched to a gene: 8. This CDR3 region has 15 residues. CDR3 sequence (DNA): TGCGCCAGCAGCTTTGGAAGGGGACAGACCTATGGCTACACCTTC. It translates to CASSFGRGQTYGYTF. The full variable domain, with the rest looked up from reference TRBV5-1 and TRBJ1-2, is KAGVTQTPRYLIKTRGQQVTLSCSPISGHRSVSWYQQTPGQGLQFLFEYFSETQRNKGNFPGRFSGRQFSNSRSEMNVSTLELGDSALYLCASSFGRGQTYGYTFGSGTRLTVV.

V gene TRBV18 combines with J gene TRBJ1-5; 10 nucleotides agree with TRBD1. This CDR3 has 16 residues. In germline, CDR1 is KGHSH, CDR2 LQKENI. V shed 2 bases and J 6 bases; nucleotides not matched to a gene: 7. In DNA form, the CDR3 reads TGTGCCAGCTCACCATCGGACAGGGGGAAGGGTCAGCCCCAGCATTTT. Its protein product is CASSPSDRGKGQPQHF.

The genes are TRBV4-1 and TRBJ2-2; D is unclear. The length of the CDR3 is 17 residues. V was shortened by 2 bases and J by 7 bases, with 20 bases between the two germline ends. CDR1 is MGHRA, CDR2 YSYEKL, per germline. CDR3 nucleotide sequence: TGCGCCAGCAGCCAATTCCCCCAGCTAGTAGGTCTCGGGGAGCTGTTTTTT. Translating gives CASSQFPQLVGLGELFF.

CDR3 sequence (DNA): TGTGCCAGCAAGTTCACCGGGACAGGGGGCAGCGAGCAGTACTTC. Translation gives CASKFTGTGGSEQYF. The chain carries TRBV2 and TRBJ2-7, with 12 bases matching TRBD1. The germline V gene encodes CDR1 SNHLY and CDR2 FYNNEI. Trimming cost V 7 bases and J 6 bases; bases outside gene matches: 10. CDR3 size: 15 residues.

The rearrangement joins TRBV5-6 to TRBJ2-2; D unclear. V shed 4 bases and J shed 0 bases, with 13 bases lying between them. Germline values: CDR1 SGHDT, CDR2 YYEEEE. This CDR3 has 16 amino acids. The CDR3, as DNA: TGTGCCAGCAGCCCGAAACTGGAGTCGAACACCGGGGAGCTGTTTTTT. Translated: CASSPKLESNTGELFF.

V and J are TRBV2 and TRBJ2-7, with D perhaps TRBD1 (6 bases). CDR3 length: 12 amino acids. The V and J ends lost 6 bases and 6 bases respectively, with 12 bases between them. The germline CDR1 and CDR2 sequences are SNHLY and FYNNEI. CDR3 sequence: CASSLQGFEQYF. The CDR3 DNA follows: TGTGCCAGCAGCCTACAGGGTTTCGAGCAGTACTTC.